Presented here are 32 T cell receptor beta chains from one specimen sequenced in a study of vaccination and CD4 T cells after COVID-19. These receptors' targets are unknown. The treatment: roughly 10-day PBMC culture with coronavirus spike peptide pools or control peptides (ViraFEST assay). The Oncomine TCR Beta short-read assay was applied to DNA of cultured CD4+ T cells. Each CDR3 protein is one row after TCRdb ran MiXCR on the PCR reads. Among tens of thousands of distinct CDR3 sequences listed, about 66% were seen once. Specimen: CD4+ T cells from blood, cultured in vitro. These receptors were obtained from a human donor who had recovered from COVID-19.

Only a few counts were recorded for this clonotype. The CDR3 region has the DNA TGCAGTGCTAGCCGACTAGCGGGGCTGGCAGATACGCAGTATTTT. Translated, it gives CSASRLAGLADTQYF. J is TRBJ2-3 and V is TRBV20-1; 11 nucleotides line up with TRBD2. CDR3 size: 15 residues. Germline lookup yields CDR1 DFQATT and CDR2 SNEGSKA (reference sequence). V shed 3 bases, J shed 4 bases, and the junction held 6 bases outside the gene matches.

The chain recombines TRBV6-4 with TRBJ1-5; D is ambiguous. The ends were cut back, 6 bases at V and 6 bases at J, with 21 bases in the middle. Germline V gene data show CDR1 as MRHNA and CDR2 as SNTAGT. This CDR3 is built from 16 residues. CDR3 coding DNA: TGTGCCAGCAGAGCTCCTCGTGGGGAGGGCGGTCAGCCCCAGCATTTT. It codes for CASRAPRGEGGQPQHF.

This clonotype is a singleton in its sample. The V gene is TRBV7-2, the J gene TRBJ2-7, with a possible D match to TRBD1 (6 bases). Germline V gives CDR1 SGHTA, CDR2 FQGNSA. The CDR3 extends over 15 amino acids. With 2 bases removed from V and 3 bases from J, the gap between germline ends came to 14 bases. This chain's CDR3 is CASSLSSGEGYEQYF. The CDR3 DNA sequence: TGTGCCAGCAGCTTATCCTCAGGGGAAGGCTACGAGCAGTACTTC.

The chain recombines TRBV15 with TRBJ1-1; D gene uncertain. V lost 3 bases to trimming and J lost 1 base, with 6 bases between them. The CDR3 contains 13 residues. From germline, CDR1 is LNHNV and CDR2 YYDKDF (reference sequence). The CDR3 here is CATSRDQNTEAFF. The CDR3 DNA sequence: TGTGCCACCAGCAGGGACCAGAACACTGAAGCTTTCTTT.

The chain uses TRBV19 and TRBJ1-1, with a weak D call TRBD1 (6 bases). Deletions cut 0 bases from V and 11 bases from J, with 22 bases between. The CDR3 sequence is 16 residues long. Looked up from germline, CDR1 is LNHDA and CDR2 is SQIVND (reference sequence). The CDR3 reads CASSIEGGGPLGIAFF. In nucleotides, the CDR3 is TGTGCCAGTAGTATAGAAGGTGGGGGGCCATTGGGAATCGCTTTCTTT.

This clonotype was seen more than once but under ten times. The rearrangement uses TRBV7-8 and TRBJ1-1, with 7 nucleotides matching TRBD1. V lost 3 bases and J lost 7; bases outside the gene matches: 14. CDR3 length: 16 residues. The germline gives CDR1 SGHVS, CDR2 FQNEAQ. The CDR3 coding sequence is TGTGCCAGCAGCTTTCAGGGGGGCGGGGGTGTAAGTGAAGCTTTCTTT. Translation gives CASSFQGGGGVSEAFF. Drawing the rest from reference TRBV7-8 and TRBJ1-1, the complete variable domain is GAGVSQSPRYKVAKRGQDVALRCDPISGHVSLFWYQQALGQGPEFLTYFQNEAQLDKSGLPSDRFFAERPEGSVSTLKIQRTQQEDSAVYLCASSFQGGGGVSEAFFGQGTRLTVV.

The J gene is TRBJ2-7, the V gene TRBV6-1, with TRBD1 identical over 9 bases. V dropped 8 bases and J dropped 5; count of bases not matched to a gene: 4. The germline V gene has CDR1 MNHNS and CDR2 SASEGT. The CDR3 has 12 amino acids. The CDR3 loop is CASWGQGNEQYF. The DNA of the CDR3 is TGTGCCAGCTGGGGACAGGGAAACGAGCAGTACTTC.

The chain combines TRBV6-2 or TRBV6-3 with TRBJ2-2; D is perhaps TRBD1 or TRBD2 (5 bases each). Trimming took off 7 bases at V and 0 bases at J, with 15 bases between the two ends. The germline gives CDR1 MNHEY, CDR2 SVGEGT. CDR3 size: 16 residues. The DNA of the CDR3 is TGTGCCAGCACCGACAAGAGGGGTTCGAACACCGGGGAGCTGTTTTTT. Translating gives CASTDKRGSNTGELFF.

This clonotype was seen once. This chain links TRBV6-1 with TRBJ2-3; TRBD1 matches 7 bases. The CDR3 consists of 13 residues. The J segment lost 6 bases and the V segment lost 8 bases, leaving 8 bases of the junction unmatched. Germline-derived CDR1 and CDR2 are MNHNS and SASEGT. The CDR3 spells CASYRDSGDTQYF. In DNA, the CDR3 is TGTGCCAGCTATAGGGACAGTGGGGATACGCAGTATTTT.

The chain has TRBV11-3 and TRBJ2-3, with D perhaps given as TRBD1 or TRBD2 (6 bases each). The length of the CDR3 is 13 residues. Trimming left V 6 bases short and J 8 bases short, with 15 bases between. Per the germline V gene, CDR1 is SGHNT and CDR2 is YENEEA. The CDR3 region has the DNA TGTGCCAGCAGGGCTTCCTGGGGGGCTACGCAGTATTTT. This sequence encodes CASRASWGATQYF.

The rearrangement uses TRBV7-8 and TRBJ2-7; D perhaps matches TRBD1 (6 bases). In germline, CDR1 is SGHVS, CDR2 FQNEAQ. There are 13 residues in the CDR3. Trimming took off 4 bases at V and 2 bases at J, with 9 bases between the two ends. The DNA for the CDR3 is TGTGCCAGCAGCTGGGGGCCCACCTACGAGCAGTACTTC. Its protein product is CASSWGPTYEQYF. Complete variable domain (other parts from reference TRBV7-8 and TRBJ2-7): GAGVSQSPRYKVAKRGQDVALRCDPISGHVSLFWYQQALGQGPEFLTYFQNEAQLDKSGLPSDRFFAERPEGSVSTLKIQRTQQEDSAVYLCASSWGPTYEQYFGPGTRLTVT.

The CDR3 loop reads CSAQLQGSGLVSDTQYF. In DNA form, the CDR3 reads TGCAGTGCGCAACTACAGGGGTCCGGGCTAGTGTCAGATACGCAGTATTTT. V gene TRBV20-1 combines with J gene TRBJ2-3; TRBD1 matches at 7 bases. Unmatched junction bases numbered 19, after V lost 6 bases and J lost 4 bases. Looked up from germline, CDR1 is DFQATT and CDR2 is SNEGSKA (reference sequence). This CDR3 has 17 residues.

This chain joins TRBV24-1 and TRBJ1-1; D is unresolved. Between the trimmed V and J ends, which lost 4 bases and 10 bases, there was a span of 15 bases. CDR3 size: 13 residues. Germline loops: CDR1 KGHDR, CDR2 SFDVKD. The CDR3 nucleotides are TGTGCCACCAGTGACCCAAAACGAGGGCGAGCTTTCTTT. It codes for CATSDPKRGRAFF.

The rearrangement joins TRBV19 to TRBJ2-7, with 11 bases fitting TRBD1. The CDR3 contains 16 residues. V shed 3 bases, J shed 4 bases, and the junction held 8 bases outside the gene matches. Germline CDR1 is LNHDA and CDR2 is SQIVND (reference sequence). The CDR3 sequence: CASSIGQGARLYEQYF. The CDR3 region has the DNA TGTGCCAGTAGTATCGGACAGGGGGCACGATTATACGAGCAGTACTTC. The complete variable domain, with remaining parts taken from reference TRBV19 and TRBJ2-7, reads DGGITQSPKYLFRKEGQNVTLSCEQNLNHDAMYWYRQDPGQGLRLIYYSQIVNDFQKGDIAEGYSVSREKKESFPLTVTSAQKNPTAFYLCASSIGQGARLYEQYFGPGTRLTVT.

The chain combines TRBV6-1 with TRBJ1-5, with a tentative D call TRBD1 (5 bases). The germline V and J ends were trimmed by 6 bases and 4 bases, with 16 bases remaining between them. Per germline, CDR1 MNHNS and CDR2 SASEGT. The CDR3 is made up of 15 amino acids. This chain's CDR3 is CASSPVGPINQPQHF. CDR3 DNA: TGTGCCAGCAGCCCGGTGGGGCCGATAAATCAGCCCCAGCATTTT.

This chain uses TRBV6-2 or TRBV6-3 with TRBJ1-1; D gene unclear. Germline V lookup: CDR1 MNHEY, CDR2 SVGEGT. The V and J ends lost 0 bases and 5 bases respectively, with 10 bases between them. The CDR3 spans 14 residues. The CDR3 loop reads CASSYSIGRTEAFF. CDR3 nucleotides: TGTGCCAGCAGTTACTCAATCGGTAGAACTGAAGCTTTCTTT.

V and J are TRBV7-9 and TRBJ1-2; D is unresolved. CDR3 length equals 18 residues. The V end lost 0 bases, the J end lost 2 bases, and 19 bases lay between the germline ends. CDR1 SEHNR and CDR2 FQNEAQ come from the germline V gene (reference sequence). For the CDR3, the DNA is TGTGCCAGCAGCTTAGCTGGCGGCAGTCGGTCAATCAACTATGGCTACACCTTC. It translates to CASSLAGGSRSINYGYTF.

The rearrangement links TRBV11-2 to TRBJ1-2; D possibly corresponds to TRBD1 (5 bases). This CDR3 comprises 14 residues. With 0 bases removed from V and 4 bases from J, the gap between germline ends came to 9 bases. Germline CDR1 is SGHAT and CDR2 is FQNNGV. CDR3 protein: CASSLDSTGYGYTF. CDR3 DNA: TGTGCCAGCAGCTTAGATAGTACAGGCTATGGCTACACCTTC. The entire variable domain, with the rest obtained from reference TRBV11-2 and TRBJ1-2, is as follows: EAGVAQSPRYKIIEKRQSVAFWCNPISGHATLYWYQQILGQGPKLLIQFQNNGVVDDSQLPKDRFSAERLKGVDSTLKIQPAKLEDSAVYLCASSLDSTGYGYTFGSGTRLTVV.

V is TRBV6-5 and J is TRBJ2-1; D unclear. This CDR3 region has 16 residues. V was shortened by 2 bases and J by 9 bases, with 20 bases between the two germline ends. Germline CDR1 reads MNHEY; CDR2 reads SVGAGI. DNA for the CDR3: TGTGCCAGCAGTTACCACCTGGCGAGTCCCTGGGGTGAGCAGTTCTTC. It yields the protein CASSYHLASPWGEQFF.

This clonotype was counted a few times. The CDR3 protein is CATSRETGGLGQPQHF. In DNA form, the CDR3 reads TGTGCCACCAGCAGAGAGACAGGGGGGCTGGGTCAGCCCCAGCATTTT. V is TRBV15 and J is TRBJ1-5; the match to TRBD1 covers 9 bases. CDR1 is LNHNV, CDR2 YYDKDF, per germline (reference sequence). The CDR3 totals 16 residues. The trim removed 0 bases at V and 6 bases at J, leaving 6 bases unmatched. The entire variable domain, with the rest obtained from reference TRBV15 and TRBJ1-5, is as follows: DAMVIQNPRYQVTQFGKPVTLSCSQTLNHNVMYWYQQKSSQAPKLLFHYYDKDFNNEADTPDNFQSRRPNTSFCFLDIRSPGLGDTAMYLCATSRETGGLGQPQHFGDGTRLSIL.

The chain carries TRBV12-5 and TRBJ2-7; 11 positions agree with TRBD2. Germline V CDR1 and CDR2: LGHNT, FRNRAP. Unmatched junction bases numbered 8, after V lost 3 bases and J lost 7 bases. The length of the CDR3 is 15 residues. The CDR3 DNA reads TGTGCTAGTGGTTTTCCGGCTAGCGGGGGGCGAGAGCAGTACTTC. It codes for CASGFPASGGREQYF.

The V call is TRBV20-1, the J call TRBJ2-3; possible D gene TRBD2, 5 bases. Looked up from germline, CDR1 is DFQATT and CDR2 is SNEGSKA (reference sequence). The CDR3 loop spans 13 amino acids. The V end lost 6 bases, the J end lost 2 bases, and 12 bases lay between the germline ends. The CDR3: CSARRGVTDTQYF. In DNA, the CDR3 is TGCAGTGCGCGTCGGGGAGTCACAGATACGCAGTATTTT.

The V gene is TRBV11-3, the J gene TRBJ2-2; D remains ambiguous. The CDR3 length is 14 residues. Germline values: CDR1 SGHNT, CDR2 YENEEA. V lost 5 bases to trimming and J lost 1 base, with 8 bases between them. Here the CDR3 DNA reads TGTGCCAGCAGCCGAAGAGTGAACACCGGGGAGCTGTTTTTT. Translation gives CASSRRVNTGELFF. The full variable domain, completed using reference TRBV11-3 and TRBJ2-2, is EAGVVQSPRYKIIEKKQPVAFWCNPISGHNTLYWYLQNLGQGPELLIRYENEEAVDDSQLPKDRFSAERLKGVDSTLKIQPAELGDSAVYLCASSRRVNTGELFFGEGSRLTVL.

The gene calls are TRBV7-8 and TRBJ2-3; 8 nucleotides align to TRBD2. Per the germline V gene, CDR1 is SGHVS and CDR2 is FQNEAQ. Germline trimming cut 2 bases from V and 5 bases from J; bases unmatched to any gene: 6. The CDR3 extends over 15 amino acids. CDR3 in DNA: TGTGCCAGCAGCTTAATCGCGGGAGGACAAGATACGCAGTATTTT. Its protein is CASSLIAGGQDTQYF.

This clonotype was seen more than once but under ten times. J is TRBJ2-7 and V is TRBV7-9; a possible D gene is TRBD1 (7 bases). The CDR3 has 15 amino acids. Germline CDR1 and CDR2: SEHNR and FQNEAQ (reference sequence). Trimming took off 5 bases at V and 3 bases at J, with 17 bases between the two ends. The CDR3 here is CASSRSGQGVYEQYF. CDR3 bases: TGTGCCAGCAGCCGGAGCGGGCAGGGGGTCTACGAGCAGTACTTC.

The table lists this clonotype with a count of one. This chain joins TRBV12-3 or TRBV12-4 and TRBJ1-5; D is possibly TRBD1 (5 bases). Trimming took off 2 bases at V and 6 bases at J, with 8 bases between the two ends. This CDR3 region has 13 residues. In DNA form, the CDR3 reads TGTGCCAGCAGTTTAACAGGAGGTCAGCCCCAGCATTTT. Protein product: CASSLTGGQPQHF.

There are a few counts of this clonotype. V gene TRBV20-1 combines with J gene TRBJ2-7, with D perhaps matching TRBD2 (5 bases). Germline CDR1 reads DFQATT; CDR2 reads SNEGSKA (reference sequence). The CDR3 runs to 12 residues. The V end was cut by 5 bases, the J end by 2 bases, with 10 bases between. The CDR3 DNA reads TGCAGTGCTGCCCCCGGGGCCTACGAGCAGTACTTC. Translation: CSAAPGAYEQYF.

This chain's CDR3 is CASYASGTGGYGFGGELFF. CDR3 in DNA: TGTGCCAGTTATGCGAGCGGGACAGGGGGCTATGGGTTCGGCGGGGAGCTGTTTTTT. The chain is built from TRBV19 and TRBJ2-2, with 12 bases that match TRBD1. Per germline, CDR1 LNHDA and CDR2 SQIVND (reference sequence). Trimming removed 8 bases from V and 7 bases from J; junction bases left unmatched: 20. This CDR3 is 19 amino acids long.

The V gene is TRBV19, the J gene TRBJ1-2, with D possibly being TRBD1 (6 bases). CDR1 and CDR2 (germline): LNHDA, SQIVND (reference sequence). Trimming cost V 5 bases and J 4 bases, with 14 bases left between them. There are 14 residues in the CDR3. CDR3 in DNA: TGTGCCAGTAGTTCGATCCTCAGGGGCTATGGCTACACCTTC. Encoded protein: CASSSILRGYGYTF.

The rearrangement links TRBV20-1 to TRBJ1-5; TRBD1 matches 8 bases. The CDR3 loop spans 18 amino acids. V dropped 3 bases and J dropped 0; count of bases not matched to a gene: 13. CDR1 DFQATT and CDR2 SNEGSKA come from the germline V gene (reference sequence). For the CDR3, the DNA is TGCAGTGCTAGCAACCGGGACAGGAGGGCCAATAGCAATCAGCCCCAGCATTTT. Protein sequence: CSASNRDRRANSNQPQHF.

This clonotype has only a few counts. V and J are TRBV20-1 and TRBJ2-2; the D is unclear. Germline CDR1 DFQATT, CDR2 SNEGSKA (reference sequence). The V and J ends lost 0 bases and 2 bases respectively, with 13 bases between them. This CDR3 has 16 amino acids. The CDR3 region has the DNA TGCAGTGCTAGAGATTCCGGGCCAGCAAACACCGGGGAGCTGTTTTTT. This codes for CSARDSGPANTGELFF.

The V gene is TRBV7-2, the J gene TRBJ2-1, with 9 bases aligning to TRBD2. The CDR3 loop spans 19 amino acids. CDR1 and CDR2 (germline): SGHTA, FQGNSA. V dropped 5 bases and J dropped 3; count of bases not matched to a gene: 17. This CDR3 is CASSPPARLAGPGYNEQFF. The CDR3 bases are TGTGCCAGCAGCCCTCCAGCCAGGCTAGCGGGACCCGGCTACAATGAGCAGTTCTTC.